A selection of T cell receptor beta chains follows, all from one sample in a study of blood T cell repertoires in COVID-19. Assay: immunoSEQ multiplex PCR; the TCRdb copy retains only in-frame clones and omits some. The sample has 90,000 to 120,000 clones, approximately 89% seen once. The specimen sequenced was peripheral blood. Every receptor here comes from a man aged 50 to 60 with active or convalescent COVID-19. Both conserved end residues are part of each CDR3. The D gene is left open where the match is weak. For some rows the clone size is stated as once, few or many, or as a class when expanded; others skip it.

clone size: -
J gene: TRBJ1-5
V gene: TRBV18
D gene: -
CDR3 protein: CASSPQNREPQHF
CDR3 DNA: TGTGCCAGCTCACCTCAAAACAGGGAACCCCAGCATTTT

clone size: -
J gene: TRBJ2-2
V gene: TRBV18
D gene: -
CDR3 protein: CASSAPDRQNTGELFF
CDR3 DNA: TGTGCCAGCTCAGCTCCGGACAGACAAAACACCGGGGAGCTGTTTTTT

clone size: -
J gene: TRBJ2-3
V gene: TRBV28
D gene: TRBD2
CDR3 protein: CASSTPGLSTDTQYF
CDR3 DNA: TGTGCCAGCAGTACCCCGGGACTAAGCACAGATACGCAGTATTTT

clone size: once
J gene: TRBJ2-2
V gene: TRBV24-1
D gene: TRBD1
CDR3 protein: CATSDFRMTDRARLGELFF
CDR3 DNA: TGTGCCACCAGTGATTTCCGCATGACCGACAGGGCTAGACTTGGGGAGCTGTTTTTT

clone size: -
J gene: TRBJ1-2
V gene: TRBV21-1
D gene: -
CDR3 protein: CATEIRGYGYTF
CDR3 DNA: TGTGCCACCGAAATCAGGGGCTATGGCTACACCTTC

clone size: -
J gene: TRBJ1-2
V gene: TRBV5-4
D gene: -
CDR3 protein: CASSSVPNYGYTF
CDR3 DNA: TGTGCCAGCAGCTCCGTCCCTAACTATGGCTACACCTTC

clone size: -
J gene: TRBJ2-3
V gene: TRBV5-8
D gene: TRBD1
CDR3 protein: CASSSGQGPDTQYF
CDR3 DNA: TGTGCCAGCAGCTCGGGACAGGGGCCAGATACGCAGTATTTT

clone size: -
J gene: TRBJ2-7
V gene: TRBV9
D gene: TRBD2
CDR3 protein: CASSVGSGATYGEQYF
CDR3 DNA: TGTGCCAGCAGCGTAGGTAGCGGGGCTACCTACGGGGAGCAGTACTTC

clone size: once
J gene: TRBJ2-1
V gene: TRBV6-2/TRBV6-3
D gene: TRBD1
CDR3 protein: CASSYTLGQGPGNEQFF
CDR3 DNA: TGTGCCAGCAGTTACACCCTGGGACAGGGGCCCGGCAATGAGCAGTTCTTC

clone size: -
J gene: TRBJ2-7
V gene: TRBV30
D gene: TRBD2
CDR3 protein: CAWSGLAGGFNEQYF
CDR3 DNA: TGTGCCTGGAGTGGGCTAGCGGGAGGGTTTAACGAGCAGTACTTC

clone size: -
J gene: TRBJ2-7
V gene: TRBV7-2
D gene: -
CDR3 protein: CASSCPGVEAYEQYF
CDR3 DNA: TGTGCCAGCAGCTGCCCAGGGGTAGAGGCGTACGAGCAGTACTTC

clone size: few
J gene: TRBJ1-1
V gene: TRBV19
D gene: -
CDR3 protein: CASSMGQNTEAFF
CDR3 DNA: TGTGCCAGTAGTATGGGACAGAACACTGAAGCTTTCTTT

clone size: -
J gene: TRBJ2-7
V gene: TRBV28
D gene: TRBD1
CDR3 protein: CASSPTGKGSYEQYF
CDR3 DNA: TGTGCCAGCAGCCCGACAGGGAAGGGGTCCTACGAGCAGTACTTC

clone size: -
J gene: TRBJ2-5
V gene: TRBV5-5
D gene: -
CDR3 protein: CASSLYYNQETQYF
CDR3 DNA: TGTGCCAGCAGCTTGTACTACAACCAAGAGACCCAGTACTTC

clone size: -
J gene: TRBJ1-4
V gene: TRBV5-1
D gene: -
CDR3 protein: CASSSKETATNEKLFF
CDR3 DNA: TGCGCCAGCAGCTCGAAAGAGACTGCAACTAATGAAAAACTGTTTTTT

clone size: -
J gene: TRBJ2-7
V gene: TRBV19
D gene: -
CDR3 protein: CASSIGSRSGEQYF
CDR3 DNA: TGTGCCAGTAGTATTGGGAGTAGATCGGGCGAGCAGTACTTC

clone size: -
J gene: TRBJ2-5
V gene: TRBV6-5
D gene: -
CDR3 protein: CASSYSWRAQETQYF
CDR3 DNA: TGTGCCAGCAGTTACTCGTGGCGGGCGCAAGAGACCCAGTACTTC

clone size: -
J gene: TRBJ1-6
V gene: TRBV3-1/TRBV3-2
D gene: -
CDR3 protein: CASSQTETALHF
CDR3 DNA: TGTGCCAGCAGCCAAACTGAAACAGCACTCCACTTT

clone size: -
J gene: TRBJ1-2
V gene: TRBV2
D gene: -
CDR3 protein: CASSVGPGEVGYTF
CDR3 DNA: TGTGCCAGCAGTGTTGGTCCGGGAGAGGTTGGCTACACCTTC

clone size: -
J gene: TRBJ2-7
V gene: TRBV10-1
D gene: -
CDR3 protein: CASSAGESEQYF
CDR3 DNA: TGCGCCAGCAGTGCGGGGGAATCCGAGCAGTACTTC

clone size: -
J gene: TRBJ2-1
V gene: TRBV28
D gene: -
CDR3 protein: CAIHSDRWSYNEQFF
CDR3 DNA: TGTGCCATCCACTCTGATCGGTGGTCCTACAATGAGCAGTTCTTC

clone size: -
J gene: TRBJ2-1
V gene: TRBV15
D gene: -
CDR3 protein: CATSRYNEQFF
CDR3 DNA: TGTGCCACCAGCCGCTACAATGAGCAGTTCTTC

clone size: -
J gene: TRBJ2-3
V gene: TRBV11-2
D gene: -
CDR3 protein: CASSIRQDNTQYF
CDR3 DNA: TGTGCCAGCAGCATCAGACAGGACAATACGCAGTATTTT

clone size: -
J gene: TRBJ1-1
V gene: TRBV5-6
D gene: -
CDR3 protein: CASSLVIGPANTEAFF
CDR3 DNA: TGTGCCAGCAGCCTCGTGATTGGGCCGGCGAACACTGAAGCTTTCTTT

clone size: -
J gene: TRBJ2-7
V gene: TRBV28
D gene: TRBD1
CDR3 protein: CASSLRQGSYEQYF
CDR3 DNA: TGTGCCAGCAGTTTGCGACAGGGGTCCTACGAGCAGTACTTC

clone size: -
J gene: TRBJ2-7
V gene: TRBV6-5
D gene: -
CDR3 protein: CASKAGFTYEQYF
CDR3 DNA: TGTGCCAGCAAGGCGGGATTCACCTACGAGCAGTACTTC

clone size: -
J gene: TRBJ2-3
V gene: TRBV7-6
D gene: TRBD1
CDR3 protein: CASSTRTGMGGDTQYF
CDR3 DNA: TGTGCCAGCAGCACACGGACAGGGATGGGAGGAGATACGCAGTATTTT

clone size: -
J gene: TRBJ2-7
V gene: TRBV4-3
D gene: TRBD1
CDR3 protein: CASSQLTGAHYEQYF
CDR3 DNA: TGCGCCAGCAGCCAACTGACAGGGGCTCACTACGAGCAGTACTTC

clone size: -
J gene: TRBJ2-1
V gene: TRBV7-9
D gene: TRBD2
CDR3 protein: CASSRLAGEGENNEQFF
CDR3 DNA: TGTGCCAGCAGCCGACTAGCGGGAGAAGGGGAGAACAATGAGCAGTTCTTC

clone size: -
J gene: TRBJ2-5
V gene: TRBV18
D gene: -
CDR3 protein: CASSRDTLGETQYF
CDR3 DNA: TGTGCCAGCTCACGGGACACTCTGGGGGAGACCCAGTACTTC

clone size: -
J gene: TRBJ1-4
V gene: TRBV6-5
D gene: -
CDR3 protein: CASRGGAHEKLFF
CDR3 DNA: TGTGCCAGCAGGGGGGGGGCCCATGAAAAACTGTTTTTT

clone size: -
J gene: TRBJ2-7
V gene: TRBV27
D gene: -
CDR3 protein: CASRRGHEQYF
CDR3 DNA: TGTGCCAGCCGCAGGGGACACGAGCAGTACTTC

clone size: few
J gene: TRBJ1-3
V gene: TRBV7-2
D gene: TRBD1
CDR3 protein: CASSTRQGHSGNTIYF
CDR3 DNA: TGTGCCAGCAGCACAAGACAGGGCCACTCTGGAAACACCATATATTTT

clone size: many
J gene: TRBJ2-1
V gene: TRBV19
D gene: TRBD2
CDR3 protein: CASSPGTSSYNEQFF
CDR3 DNA: TGTGCCAGTAGCCCCGGGACTAGCTCCTACAATGAGCAGTTCTTC

clone size: -
J gene: TRBJ1-3
V gene: TRBV5-5
D gene: -
CDR3 protein: CASSLVGSPGNTIYF
CDR3 DNA: TGTGCCAGCAGCTTGGTTGGGAGCCCTGGAAACACCATATATTTT

clone size: -
J gene: TRBJ2-1
V gene: TRBV19
D gene: TRBD2
CDR3 protein: CASSIGGGMNEQFF
CDR3 DNA: TGTGCCAGTAGTATAGGGGGAGGGATGAATGAGCAGTTCTTC